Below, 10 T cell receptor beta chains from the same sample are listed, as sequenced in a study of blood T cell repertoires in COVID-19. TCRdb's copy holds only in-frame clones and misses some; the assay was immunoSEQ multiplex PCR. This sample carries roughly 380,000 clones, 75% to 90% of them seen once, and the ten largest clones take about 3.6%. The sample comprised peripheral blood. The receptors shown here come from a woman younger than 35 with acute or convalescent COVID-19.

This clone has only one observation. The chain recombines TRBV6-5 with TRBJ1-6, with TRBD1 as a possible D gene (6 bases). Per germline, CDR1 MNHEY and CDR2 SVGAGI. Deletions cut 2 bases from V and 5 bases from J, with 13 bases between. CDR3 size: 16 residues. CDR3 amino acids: CASSYISTGNNSPLHF. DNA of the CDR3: TGTGCCAGCAGTTACATCTCTACAGGGAATAATTCACCCCTCCACTTT.

CDR3 DNA: TGTGCCAGCTCACCGCCCCCCGGGGCGGGGAAGTACAATGAGCAGTTCTTC. Protein sequence: CASSPPPGAGKYNEQFF. This rearrangement joins TRBV18 to TRBJ2-1, with a weak D call TRBD2 (6 bases). In germline, CDR1 is KGHSH, CDR2 LQKENI. Trimming shortened V by 3 bases and J by 4 bases, and 19 bases separated the two germline ends. CDR3 length equals 17 residues.

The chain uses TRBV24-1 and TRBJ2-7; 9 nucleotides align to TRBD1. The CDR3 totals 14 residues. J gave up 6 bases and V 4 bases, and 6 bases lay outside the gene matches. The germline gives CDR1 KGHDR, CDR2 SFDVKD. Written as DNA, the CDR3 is TGTGCCACCAGTGACTCGGGACAGGGAGTCGAGCAGTACTTC. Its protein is CATSDSGQGVEQYF.

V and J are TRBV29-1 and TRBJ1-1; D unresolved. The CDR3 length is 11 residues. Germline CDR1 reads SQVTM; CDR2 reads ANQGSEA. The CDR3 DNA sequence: TGCATCCTAGGAGGGAAGGATGGAGCTTTCTTT. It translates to CILGGKDGAFF.

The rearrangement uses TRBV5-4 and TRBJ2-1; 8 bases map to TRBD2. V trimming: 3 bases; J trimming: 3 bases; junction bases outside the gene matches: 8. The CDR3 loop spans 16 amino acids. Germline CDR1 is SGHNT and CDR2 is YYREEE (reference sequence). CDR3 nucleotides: TGTGCCAGCAGCTCGGCCGGGACTAGGAGCTACAATGAGCAGTTCTTC. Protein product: CASSSAGTRSYNEQFF. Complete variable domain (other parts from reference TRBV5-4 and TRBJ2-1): ETGVTQSPTHLIKTRGQQVTLRCSSQSGHNTVSWYQQALGQGPQFIFQYYREEENGRGNFPPRFSGLQFPNYSSELNVNALELDDSALYLCASSSAGTRSYNEQFFGPGTRLTVL.

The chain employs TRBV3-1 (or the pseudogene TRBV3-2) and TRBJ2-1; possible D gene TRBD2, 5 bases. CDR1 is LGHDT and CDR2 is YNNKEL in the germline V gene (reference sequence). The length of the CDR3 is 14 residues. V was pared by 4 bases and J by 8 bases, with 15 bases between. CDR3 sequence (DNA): TGTGCCAGCAGCCTTTCCGAGGGAGTCCATGAGCAGTTCTTC. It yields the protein CASSLSEGVHEQFF.

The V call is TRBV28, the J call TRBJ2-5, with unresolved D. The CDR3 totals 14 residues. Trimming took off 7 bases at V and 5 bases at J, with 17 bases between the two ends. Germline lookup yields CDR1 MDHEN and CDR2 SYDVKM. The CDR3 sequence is CASTQTPDMETQYF. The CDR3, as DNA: TGTGCCAGCACTCAGACACCCGACATGGAGACCCAGTACTTC.

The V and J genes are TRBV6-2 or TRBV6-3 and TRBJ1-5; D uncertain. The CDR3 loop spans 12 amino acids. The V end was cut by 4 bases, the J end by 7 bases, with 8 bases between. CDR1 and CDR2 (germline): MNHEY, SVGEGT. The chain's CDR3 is CASSSPKQPQHF. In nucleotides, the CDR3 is TGTGCCAGCAGTTCTCCTAAACAGCCCCAGCATTTT.

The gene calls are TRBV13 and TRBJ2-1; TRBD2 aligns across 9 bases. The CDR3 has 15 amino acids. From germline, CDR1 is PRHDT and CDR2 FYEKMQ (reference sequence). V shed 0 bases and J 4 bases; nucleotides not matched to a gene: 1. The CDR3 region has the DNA TGTGCCAGCAGCTTAGGGGCGGGAGGGTACAATGAGCAGTTCTTC. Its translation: CASSLGAGGYNEQFF.

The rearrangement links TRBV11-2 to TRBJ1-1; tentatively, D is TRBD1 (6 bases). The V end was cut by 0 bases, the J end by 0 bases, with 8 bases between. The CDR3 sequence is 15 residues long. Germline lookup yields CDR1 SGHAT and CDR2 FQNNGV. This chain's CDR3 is CASSLEDRLNTEAFF. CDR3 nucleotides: TGTGCCAGCAGCTTAGAGGACAGATTGAACACTGAAGCTTTCTTT.